These 10 T cell receptor beta chains share one sample of origin, sequenced in a study of cytomegalovirus exposure and HLA in healthy donors. 13 Jbeta primers and 60 Vbeta primers were used for the PCR. The protocol was immunoSEQ multiplex PCR, while the TCRdb copy is restricted to in-frame clones and leaves out a portion. The sample has roughly 150,000 clones; roughly 82% are singletons. The sequenced sample was PBMCs. These receptors originate from a man in his thirties or forties in good health and CMV-seropositive.

The V and J genes are TRBV5-1 and TRBJ2-5; no definite D call. Germline V gene lookup returns CDR1 SGHRS and CDR2 YFSETQ. Between the trimmed V and J ends, which lost 0 bases and 5 bases, there was a span of 11 bases. The CDR3 is 14 amino acids. CDR3 sequence reads: CASSLDLLGETQYF. The CDR3 DNA reads as TGCGCCAGCAGCTTGGATCTGCTGGGCGAGACCCAGTACTTC.

V is TRBV29-1 and J is TRBJ1-1; the D gene is possibly TRBD1 (5 bases). Trimming removed 5 bases from V and 3 bases from J, with 16 bases in between. The CDR3 loop spans 14 amino acids. Looked up from germline, CDR1 is SQVTM and CDR2 is ANQGSEA. The CDR3 DNA follows: TGCAGCGTTAGGAGGGGCGTTGTAGACACTGAAGCTTTCTTT. Translated, it gives CSVRRGVVDTEAFF.

The V gene is TRBV2, the J gene TRBJ1-5; D is ambiguous. The CDR3 covers 13 residues. Germline-derived CDR1 and CDR2 are SNHLY and FYNNEI. V was shortened by 4 bases and J by 7 bases, with 11 bases between the two germline ends. The CDR3 protein is CASSGSVVQPQHF. The CDR3 region has the DNA TGTGCCAGCAGTGGGTCGGTTGTCCAGCCCCAGCATTTT.

The chain carries TRBV28 and TRBJ1-5, with TRBD1 as a possible D gene (6 bases). V dropped 6 bases and J dropped 7 bases, with 13 bases sitting between them. Germline V gene lookup returns CDR1 MDHEN and CDR2 SYDVKM. This CDR3 comprises 13 residues. The CDR3 nucleotides read TGTGCCAGCAGCTACAGGGTCGGGCAGCCCCAGCATTTT. Its protein is CASSYRVGQPQHF.

This rearrangement joins TRBV11-2 to TRBJ1-5; D is unresolved. The germline V gene has CDR1 SGHAT and CDR2 FQNNGV. V lost 0 bases and J lost 5, with 5 bases in between. CDR3 size: 13 residues. For the CDR3, the DNA is TGTGCCAGCAGCTTAGATCCAGATCAGCCCCAGCATTTT. Amino acid sequence: CASSLDPDQPQHF.

The chain links TRBV19 to TRBJ1-1, with 7 bases lining up with TRBD1. The CDR3 is 14 residues long. Germline values: CDR1 LNHDA, CDR2 SQIVND (reference sequence). The J segment lost 4 bases and the V segment lost 5 bases, leaving 7 bases of the junction unmatched. CDR3 protein: CASSVTGKGTEAFF. The CDR3 DNA is TGTGCCAGTAGTGTGACAGGGAAGGGCACTGAAGCTTTCTTT.

The rearrangement joins TRBV21-1 to TRBJ2-7; the listed D gene, TRBD1, was not tested against the DNA. TRBV21-1 is given as a pseudogene. The CDR3 runs to 14 residues. CDR3 sequence reads: CASSKPGQNYEQYF. DNA of the CDR3: TGTGCCAGCAGCAAACCGGGACAGAACTACGAGCAGTACTTC.

The V and J genes are TRBV5-4 and TRBJ2-7; D is perhaps TRBD1 (6 bases). The CDR3 loop spans 14 amino acids. The V and J ends lost 8 bases and 0 bases respectively, with 15 bases between them. Per the germline V gene, CDR1 is SGHNT and CDR2 is YYREEE (reference sequence). Here the CDR3 DNA reads TGTGCCAGTAGGGACACCGACAGCTCCTACGAGCAGTACTTC. It encodes CASRDTDSSYEQYF.

V and J are TRBV15 and TRBJ2-3; 8 bases are shared with TRBD1. V was pared by 6 bases and J by 0 bases, with 11 bases of the junction left unmatched. Germline V gene sequence: CDR1 LNHNV, CDR2 YYDKDF (reference sequence). CDR3 length: 17 residues. The CDR3 here is CATRTTTGQASTDTQYF. The CDR3 DNA reads as TGTGCCACCAGAACTACTACGGGACAGGCGAGCACAGATACGCAGTATTTT.

This rearrangement joins TRBV9 to TRBJ1-4; no firm D call. Per germline, CDR1 SGDLS and CDR2 YYNGEE. This CDR3 has 15 residues. V was trimmed by 3 bases and J by 8 bases, leaving 17 bases between them. This CDR3 is CASSGPQVSGEKLFF. The CDR3 DNA reads TGTGCCAGCAGCGGCCCCCAGGTGAGCGGAGAAAAACTGTTTTTT.